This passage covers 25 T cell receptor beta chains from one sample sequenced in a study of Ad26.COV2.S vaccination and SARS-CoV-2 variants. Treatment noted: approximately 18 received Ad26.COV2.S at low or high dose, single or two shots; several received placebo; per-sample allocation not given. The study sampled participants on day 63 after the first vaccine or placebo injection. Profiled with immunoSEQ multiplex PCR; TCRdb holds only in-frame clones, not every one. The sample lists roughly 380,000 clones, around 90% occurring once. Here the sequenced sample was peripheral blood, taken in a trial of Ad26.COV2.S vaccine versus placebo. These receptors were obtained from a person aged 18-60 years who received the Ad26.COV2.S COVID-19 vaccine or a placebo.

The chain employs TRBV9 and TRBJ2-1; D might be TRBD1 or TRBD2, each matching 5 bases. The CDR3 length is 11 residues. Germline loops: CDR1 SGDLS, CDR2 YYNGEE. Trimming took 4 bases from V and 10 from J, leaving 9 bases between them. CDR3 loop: CASSLAGEQFF. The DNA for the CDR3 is TGTGCCAGCAGCCTAGCAGGGGAGCAGTTCTTC.

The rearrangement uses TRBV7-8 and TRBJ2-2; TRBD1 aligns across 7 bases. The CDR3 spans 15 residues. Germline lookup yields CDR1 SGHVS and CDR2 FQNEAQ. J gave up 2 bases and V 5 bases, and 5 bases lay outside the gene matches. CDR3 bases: TGTGCCAGCAGCCTCGGACAGGTTAACACCGGGGAGCTGTTTTTT. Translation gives CASSLGQVNTGELFF.

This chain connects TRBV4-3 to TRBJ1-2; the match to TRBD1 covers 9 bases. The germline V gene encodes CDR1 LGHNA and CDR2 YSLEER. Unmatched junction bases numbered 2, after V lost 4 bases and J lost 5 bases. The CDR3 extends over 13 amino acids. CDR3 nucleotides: TGCGCCAGCAGCCGAGGACAGGGGTATGGCTACACCTTC. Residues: CASSRGQGYGYTF.

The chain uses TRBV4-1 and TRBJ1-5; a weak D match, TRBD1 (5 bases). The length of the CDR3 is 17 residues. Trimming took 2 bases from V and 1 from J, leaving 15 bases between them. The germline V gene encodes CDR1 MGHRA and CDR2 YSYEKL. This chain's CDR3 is CASSQREWGGSNQPQHF. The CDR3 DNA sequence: TGCGCCAGCAGCCAAAGGGAGTGGGGGGGGAGCAATCAGCCCCAGCATTTT.

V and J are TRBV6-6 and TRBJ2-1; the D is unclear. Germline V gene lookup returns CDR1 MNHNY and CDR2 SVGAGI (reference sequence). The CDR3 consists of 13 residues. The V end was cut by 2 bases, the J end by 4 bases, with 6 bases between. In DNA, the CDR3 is TGTGCCAGCAGTTACGACCCTTACAATGAGCAGTTCTTC. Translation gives CASSYDPYNEQFF.

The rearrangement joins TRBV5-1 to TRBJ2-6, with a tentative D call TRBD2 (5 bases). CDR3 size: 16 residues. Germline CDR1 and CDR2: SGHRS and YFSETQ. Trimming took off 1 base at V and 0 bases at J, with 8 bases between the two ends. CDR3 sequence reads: CASSLSGTSGANVLTF. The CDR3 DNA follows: TGCGCCAGCAGCTTGAGCGGAACCTCTGGGGCCAACGTCCTGACTTTC.

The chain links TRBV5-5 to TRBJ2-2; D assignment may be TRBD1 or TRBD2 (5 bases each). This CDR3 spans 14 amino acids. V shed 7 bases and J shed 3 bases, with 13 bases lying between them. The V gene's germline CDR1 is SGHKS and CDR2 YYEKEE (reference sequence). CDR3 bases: TGTGCCAGCGGGGGAGAGGGGCACACCGGGGAGCTGTTTTTT. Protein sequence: CASGGEGHTGELFF.

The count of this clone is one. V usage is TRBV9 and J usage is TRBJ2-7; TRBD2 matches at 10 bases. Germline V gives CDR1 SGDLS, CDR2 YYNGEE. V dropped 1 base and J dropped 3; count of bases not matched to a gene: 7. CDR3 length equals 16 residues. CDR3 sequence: CASSVFPSGGLYEQYF. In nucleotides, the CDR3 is TGTGCCAGCAGCGTATTCCCTAGCGGGGGTCTCTACGAGCAGTACTTC.

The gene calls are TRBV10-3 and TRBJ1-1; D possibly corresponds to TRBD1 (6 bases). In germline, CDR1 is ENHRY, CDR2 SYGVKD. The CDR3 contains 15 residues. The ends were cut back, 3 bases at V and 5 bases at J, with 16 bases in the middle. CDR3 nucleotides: TGTGCCATCAGTGAAATTAAGACAGGACGGACTGAAGCTTTCTTT. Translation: CAISEIKTGRTEAFF.

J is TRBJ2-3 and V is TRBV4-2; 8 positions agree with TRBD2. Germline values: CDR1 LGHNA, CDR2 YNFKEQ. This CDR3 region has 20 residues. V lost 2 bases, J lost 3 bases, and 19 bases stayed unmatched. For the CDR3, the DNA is TGTGCCAGCAGCCAACATCGGGAATTCCTACGGGGGGGGTGGACAGATACGCAGTATTTT. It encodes CASSQHREFLRGGWTDTQYF.

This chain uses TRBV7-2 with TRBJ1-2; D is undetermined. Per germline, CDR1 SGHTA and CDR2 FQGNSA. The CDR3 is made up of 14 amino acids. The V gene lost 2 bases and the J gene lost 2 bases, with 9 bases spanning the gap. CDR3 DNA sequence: TGTGCCAGCAGCTTACATCTGGGGAACTATGGCTACACCTTC. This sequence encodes CASSLHLGNYGYTF.

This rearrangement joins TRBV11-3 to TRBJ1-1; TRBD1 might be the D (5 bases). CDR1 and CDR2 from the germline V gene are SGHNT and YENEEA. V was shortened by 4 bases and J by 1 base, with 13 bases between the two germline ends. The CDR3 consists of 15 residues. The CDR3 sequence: CASSSTGPQNTEAFF. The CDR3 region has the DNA TGTGCCAGCAGCTCGACGGGACCCCAGAACACTGAAGCTTTCTTT.

The CDR3 DNA follows: TGCGCCAGCAGCCAAGGCCACAGTAGCTCCTACAATGAGCAGTTCTTC. It codes for CASSQGHSSSYNEQFF. The gene calls are TRBV4-3 and TRBJ2-1; D gene unclear. V lost 1 base and J 0 bases, leaving 10 bases between the germline ends. This CDR3 has 16 residues. Looked up from germline, CDR1 is LGHNA and CDR2 is YSLEER.

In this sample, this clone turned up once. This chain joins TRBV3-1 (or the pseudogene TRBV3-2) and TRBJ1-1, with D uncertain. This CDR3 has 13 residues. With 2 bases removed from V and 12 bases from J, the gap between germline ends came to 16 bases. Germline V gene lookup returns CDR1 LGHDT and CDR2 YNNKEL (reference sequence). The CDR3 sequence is CASSQKTVTGTFF. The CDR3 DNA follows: TGTGCCAGCAGCCAAAAGACGGTTACCGGGACTTTCTTT.

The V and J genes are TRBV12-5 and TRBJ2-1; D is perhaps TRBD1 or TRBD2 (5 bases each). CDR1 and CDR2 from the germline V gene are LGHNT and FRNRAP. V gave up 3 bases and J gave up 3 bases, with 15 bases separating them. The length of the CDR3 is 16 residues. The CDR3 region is CASGFPRDARYNEQFF. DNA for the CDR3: TGTGCTAGTGGTTTCCCCCGGGACGCGCGCTACAATGAGCAGTTCTTC.

The DNA of the CDR3 is TGTGCCAGCAGTCACGGAGGGTACGAGCAGTACTTC. Its protein product is CASSHGGYEQYF. V and J are TRBV6-5 and TRBJ2-7; TRBD2 is a possible D gene (6 bases). This CDR3 is built from 12 residues. Germline V gives CDR1 MNHEY, CDR2 SVGAGI. V was trimmed by 5 bases and J by 4 bases, leaving 9 bases between them.

This CDR3 is CASSLRGEKLFF. CDR3 in DNA: TGTGCCAGCAGCTTAAGGGGTGAAAAACTGTTTTTT. The chain employs TRBV7-9 and TRBJ1-4; weak D call: TRBD1 (5 bases). This CDR3 comprises 12 residues. The V and J ends lost 2 bases and 7 bases respectively, with 5 bases between them. The germline V gene has CDR1 SEHNR and CDR2 FQNEAQ (reference sequence).

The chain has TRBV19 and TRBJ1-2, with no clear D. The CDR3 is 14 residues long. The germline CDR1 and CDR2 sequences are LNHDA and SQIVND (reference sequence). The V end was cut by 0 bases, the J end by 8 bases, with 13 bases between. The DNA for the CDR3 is TGTGCCAGTAGTATAGACTCCCCTGCGTGGGGCTACACCTTC. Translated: CASSIDSPAWGYTF.

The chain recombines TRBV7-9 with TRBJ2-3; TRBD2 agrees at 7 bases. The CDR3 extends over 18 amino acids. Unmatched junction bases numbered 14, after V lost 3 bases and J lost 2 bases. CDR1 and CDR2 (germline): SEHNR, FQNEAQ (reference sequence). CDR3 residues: CASSFPPPERGFTDTQYF. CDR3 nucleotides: TGTGCCAGCAGCTTCCCCCCCCCAGAGCGGGGCTTCACAGATACGCAGTATTTT.

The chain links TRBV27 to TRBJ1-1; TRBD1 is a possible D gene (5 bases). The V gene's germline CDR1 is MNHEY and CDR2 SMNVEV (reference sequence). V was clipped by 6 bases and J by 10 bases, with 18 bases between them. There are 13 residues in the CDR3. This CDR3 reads CASRLNPGTTAFF. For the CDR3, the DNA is TGTGCCAGCAGGCTAAATCCGGGGACTACAGCTTTCTTT.

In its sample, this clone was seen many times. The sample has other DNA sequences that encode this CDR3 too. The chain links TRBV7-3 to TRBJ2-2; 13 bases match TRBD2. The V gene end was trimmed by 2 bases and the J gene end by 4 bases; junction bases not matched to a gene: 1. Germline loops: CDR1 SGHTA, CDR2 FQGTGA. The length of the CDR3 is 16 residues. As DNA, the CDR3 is TGTGCCAGCAGCTTAGGACTAGCGGGGGTCACCGGGGAGCTGTTTTTT. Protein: CASSLGLAGVTGELFF.

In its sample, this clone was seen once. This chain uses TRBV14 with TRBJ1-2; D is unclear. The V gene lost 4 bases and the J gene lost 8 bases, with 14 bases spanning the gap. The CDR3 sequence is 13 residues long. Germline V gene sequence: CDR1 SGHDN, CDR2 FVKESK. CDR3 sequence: CASSPHAREGYTF. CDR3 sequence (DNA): TGTGCCAGCAGCCCGCACGCGAGGGAGGGCTACACCTTC. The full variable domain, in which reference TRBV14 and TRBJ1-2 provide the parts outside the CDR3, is EAGVTQFPSHSVIEKGQTVTLRCDPISGHDNLYWYRRVMGKEIKFLLHFVKESKQDESGMPNNRFLAERTGGTYSTLKVQPAELEDSGVYFCASSPHAREGYTFGSGTRLTVV.

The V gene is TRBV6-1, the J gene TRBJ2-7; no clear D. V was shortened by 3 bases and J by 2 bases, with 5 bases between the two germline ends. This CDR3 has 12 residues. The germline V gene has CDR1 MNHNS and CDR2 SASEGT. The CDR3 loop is CASSDRPYEQYF. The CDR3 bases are TGTGCCAGCAGTGATCGCCCCTACGAGCAGTACTTC.

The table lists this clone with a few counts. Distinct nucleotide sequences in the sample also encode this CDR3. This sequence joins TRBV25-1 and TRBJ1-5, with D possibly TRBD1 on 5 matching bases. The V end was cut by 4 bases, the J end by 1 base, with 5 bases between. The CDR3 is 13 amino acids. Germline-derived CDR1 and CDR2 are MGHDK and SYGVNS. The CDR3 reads CASSAGSNQPQHF. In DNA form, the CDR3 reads TGTGCCAGCAGTGCAGGGAGCAATCAGCCCCAGCATTTT.

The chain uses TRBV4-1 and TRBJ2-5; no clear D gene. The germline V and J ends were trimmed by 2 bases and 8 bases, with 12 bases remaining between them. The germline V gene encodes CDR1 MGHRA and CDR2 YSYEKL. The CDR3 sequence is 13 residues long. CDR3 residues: CASSQTERLTQYF. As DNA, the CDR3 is TGCGCCAGCAGCCAAACGGAACGGCTAACCCAGTACTTC.